This T cell receptor beta chain was retrieved from a study of preoperative IRX-2 immunotherapy in early breast cancer. This CDR3 is built from 14 residues. Germline loops: CDR1 MNHGY, CDR2 SAAAGT. Trimming removed 3 bases from V and 4 bases from J; junction bases left unmatched: 5. Treatment reported: preoperative locoregional IRX-2 cytokine immunotherapy. Preoperative locoregional IRX-2 cytokine immunotherapy was tested in the phase Ib source study. Measured with immunoSEQ multiplex PCR; TCRdb has only the in-frame clones, and not every one. This table holds approximately 27,000 clones, 70% to 90% found once. This clone was recorded a few times.

This chain links TRBV6-8 with TRBJ1-2; 7 bases match TRBD1. The starting material was lymph node tissue, obtained after IRX-2 immunotherapy. The TCR was taken from a human donor with breast cancer. CDR3 bases: TGTGCCAGCAGTTATTCACAGGGGATCTATGGCTACACCTTC. Protein: CASSYSQGIYGYTF.